This entry lists 18 T cell receptor beta chains sequenced from one sample in a study of OX40 agonist ivuxolimab in advanced cancers. TCRdb's table, derived via immunoSEQ multiplex PCR, lists solely in-frame clones and lacks some. The table lists roughly 70,000 clones, 88% of them singletons. Here the sequenced sample was CD4+ or CD8+ T cells sorted from blood, taken in a trial of the OX40 agonist ivuxolimab. Receptors originate from an adult with an advanced solid tumor such as melanoma, head and neck, liver or kidney cancer.

The gene calls are TRBV7-8 and TRBJ1-4, with 10 positions matching TRBD1. Germline V gene data show CDR1 as SGHVS and CDR2 as FQNEAQ. J was trimmed by 2 bases and V by 5 bases; bases with no gene match: 5. The CDR3 sequence is 16 residues long. Written as DNA, the CDR3 is TGTGCCAGCAGCCTGCGACAGGGGGCGACTAATGAAAAACTGTTTTTT. It yields the protein CASSLRQGATNEKLFF.

The chain couples TRBV5-1 to TRBJ1-2; D not resolved. This CDR3 region has 12 residues. Per germline, CDR1 SGHRS and CDR2 YFSETQ. The ends were cut back, 5 bases at V and 4 bases at J, with 9 bases in the middle. CDR3 loop: CASRDESYGYTF. DNA for the CDR3: TGCGCCAGCAGGGATGAAAGCTATGGCTACACCTTC.

This clone was observed a single time. V and J are TRBV7-3 and TRBJ2-1, with TRBD2 matching over 10 bases. Germline V gene lookup returns CDR1 SGHTA and CDR2 FQGTGA. This CDR3 spans 15 amino acids. Trimming removed 5 bases from V and 8 bases from J; junction bases left unmatched: 9. The CDR3 nucleotides read TGTGCCAGCAGCACCGGACTAGCGGTGGGGGATGAGCAGTTCTTC. It translates to CASSTGLAVGDEQFF.

This chain links TRBV7-9 with TRBJ2-5; D may be TRBD2 (5 bases). CDR3 length equals 17 residues. CDR1 is SEHNR and CDR2 is FQNEAQ in the germline V gene (reference sequence). Trimming shortened V by 5 bases and J by 5 bases, and 24 bases separated the two germline ends. The CDR3: CASSLGNELFTGETQYF. The CDR3 nucleotides read TGTGCCAGCAGCCTAGGAAATGAACTTTTTACGGGGGAGACCCAGTACTTC.

The rearrangement links TRBV7-4 to TRBJ1-5, with D unclear. The CDR3 is 13 amino acids. Germline CDR1 SGHVT, CDR2 SQSDAQ. V gave up 7 bases and J gave up 3 bases, with 10 bases separating them. The CDR3 sequence: CASTYTDNQPQHF. The CDR3 DNA reads as TGTGCCAGCACTTACACGGACAATCAGCCCCAGCATTTT.

This chain connects TRBV30 to TRBJ1-2; 10 bases match TRBD1. The V gene's germline CDR1 is GTSNPN and CDR2 SVGIG (reference sequence). The CDR3 covers 14 residues. Trimming took 0 bases from V and 7 from J; bases not matched to a gene: 5. CDR3 nucleotide sequence: TGTGCCTGGAGTGTATCGACAGGGGGCGTTGGCTACACCTTC. Translation gives CAWSVSTGGVGYTF.

This clone was recorded once. V and J are TRBV7-3 and TRBJ2-1; 8 nucleotides agree with TRBD2. Germline CDR1 and CDR2: SGHTA and FQGTGA. The CDR3 is 17 residues long. With V trimmed by 3 bases and J by 5 bases, 12 bases remained unmatched. Here the CDR3 DNA reads TGTGCCAGCAGCTTCCTCCCCGGGGGGGGGAGGGACAATGAGCAGTTCTTC. This encodes CASSFLPGGGRDNEQFF. The variable domain in full, completed from reference TRBV7-3 and TRBJ2-1, reads GAGVSQTPSNKVTEKGKYVELRCDPISGHTALYWYRQSLGQGPEFLIYFQGTGAADDSGLPNDRFFAVRPEGSVSTLKIQRTERGDSAVYLCASSFLPGGGRDNEQFFGPGTRLTVL.

This chain joins TRBV18 and TRBJ2-6, with 8 positions matching TRBD1. Germline-derived CDR1 and CDR2 are KGHSH and LQKENI. The CDR3 runs to 17 residues. V was clipped by 3 bases and J by 0 bases; unmatched bases: 4. CDR3 loop: CASSPRQGNSGANVLTF. CDR3 nucleotides: TGTGCCAGCTCACCCCGACAGGGGAACTCTGGGGCCAACGTCCTGACTTTC.

V and J are TRBV6-6 and TRBJ1-5; D is ambiguous. V dropped 2 bases and J dropped 5 bases, with 4 bases sitting between them. This CDR3 is 12 amino acids long. Germline V gene lookup returns CDR1 MNHNY and CDR2 SVGAGI (reference sequence). CDR3 residues: CASSYGYQPQHF. Here the CDR3 DNA reads TGTGCCAGCAGTTACGGTTATCAGCCCCAGCATTTT.

The chain uses TRBV5-1 and TRBJ2-2, with TRBD2 identical over 9 bases. In germline, CDR1 is SGHRS, CDR2 YFSETQ. CDR3 size: 15 residues. V lost 4 bases and J lost 6; bases outside the gene matches: 7. In DNA form, the CDR3 reads TGCGCCAGCAGCCTGGGGGGACTAGCCTCCGGGGAGCTGTTTTTT. Its translation: CASSLGGLASGELFF.

The chain uses TRBV7-3 and TRBJ2-3; no reliable D call. V dropped 5 bases and J dropped 1 base, with 10 bases sitting between them. The CDR3 has 14 residues. The germline CDR1 and CDR2 sequences are SGHTA and FQGTGA. Written as DNA, the CDR3 is TGTGCCAGCAGCCCCAGCTGGGGCACAGATACGCAGTATTTT. It translates to CASSPSWGTDTQYF.

This clone was detected a few times. The gene calls are TRBV5-4 and TRBJ2-5; D is possibly TRBD2 (7 bases). CDR3 length equals 16 residues. Trimming pared 1 base from V and 1 base from J, leaving 14 bases between. CDR1 is SGHNT, CDR2 YYREEE, per germline (reference sequence). DNA of the CDR3: TGTGCCAGCAGCTTGAGGAGGGGGGGGAGCCAAGAGACCCAGTACTTC. It is translated as CASSLRRGGSQETQYF.

This rearrangement joins TRBV5-1 to TRBJ1-6; D gene ambiguous. Germline CDR1 and CDR2: SGHRS and YFSETQ. The CDR3 length is 15 residues. V gave up 0 bases and J gave up 6 bases, with 10 bases separating them. CDR3 nucleotide sequence: TGCGCCAGCAGCTTGGATCGGGGTATTAATTCACCCCTCCACTTT. Translating it yields CASSLDRGINSPLHF.

This clone has just one count. The chain combines TRBV7-8 with TRBJ2-7, with TRBD1 as a possible D gene (6 bases). Germline V lookup: CDR1 SGHVS, CDR2 FQNEAQ. V lost 3 bases and J lost 4, with 7 bases in between. The CDR3 has 12 amino acids. Written as DNA, the CDR3 is TGTGCCAGCAGCTTCAGGGGATACGAGCAGTACTTC. Its translation: CASSFRGYEQYF.

A single count supports this clone. V usage is TRBV28 and J usage is TRBJ2-7, with a possible D match to TRBD2 (6 bases). CDR3 size: 16 residues. Germline-derived CDR1 and CDR2 are MDHEN and SYDVKM. Trimming cost V 5 bases and J 3 bases, with 20 bases left between them. CDR3 coding DNA: TGTGCCAGCAGTCCCGGCGGGGCCGGTCGTGTCTACGAGCAGTACTTC. The encoded protein is CASSPGGAGRVYEQYF. The full variable domain, its missing parts supplied by reference TRBV28 and TRBJ2-7, is DVKVTQSSRYLVKRTGEKVFLECVQDMDHENMFWYRQDPGLGLRLIYFSYDVKMKEKGDIPEGYSVSREKKERFSLILESASTNQTSMYLCASSPGGAGRVYEQYFGPGTRLTVT.

Concerning this clone: Different DNA sequences within this sample yield the same CDR3. This rearrangement joins TRBV9 to TRBJ2-6; D remains ambiguous. V lost 0 bases to trimming and J lost 4 bases, with 8 bases between them. CDR1 and CDR2 (germline): SGDLS, YYNGEE. This CDR3 is 15 amino acids long. CDR3 bases: TGTGCCAGCAGCGTAGGCCCGGTGGGGGCCAACGTCCTGACTTTC. Residues: CASSVGPVGANVLTF. The full variable domain, rest sourced from reference TRBV9 and TRBJ2-6, is DSGVTQTPKHLITATGQRVTLRCSPRSGDLSVYWYQQSLDQGLQFLIQYYNGEERAKGNILERFSAQQFPDLHSELNLSSLELGDSALYFCASSVGPVGANVLTFGAGSRLTVL.

The CDR3, as DNA: TGTGCCAGCAGCGTAATAGGCCAGGAGACCCAGTACTTC. Its protein product is CASSVIGQETQYF. The genes are TRBV9 and TRBJ2-5; D is uncertain. This CDR3 is built from 13 residues. Germline V gives CDR1 SGDLS, CDR2 YYNGEE. Trimming shortened V by 1 base and J by 5 bases, and 9 bases separated the two germline ends.

Concerning this clone: One end of the junction is discordant with germline, which a read error may explain. The rearrangement links TRBV7-7 to TRBJ1-1, with 11 bases aligning to TRBD1. Per the germline V gene, CDR1 is SSHAT and CDR2 is FNYEAQ (reference sequence). CDR3 length: 20 residues. CDR3 protein: CASSPPRRTGGLWRNTEAFF. The DNA of the CDR3 is TGTGCTAGCAGCCCACCCCGACGGACAGGGGGCCTTTGGCGGAACACTGAAGCTTTCTTT.